These T cell receptor beta chains were read from a single sample in a study of blood T cell repertoires in COVID-19. Here immunoSEQ multiplex PCR was the method, and the copy in TCRdb shows in-frame clones only, minus some. This sample carries about 260,000 clones, around 88% of them seen once, and the ten largest clones take roughly 1.2%. The specimen sequenced was PBMCs or T cells enriched from blood (not recorded which). The receptors derive from a woman aged 40 to 50 with acute COVID-19. CDR3s leave out the opening cysteine and the closing phenylalanine or tryptophan.

v_call cdr3_length cdr3_aa
TRBV4-1 14 ASSPTGSHSNQPQH
TRBV15 11 ATAGQGDSPLH
TRBV6-2/TRBV6-3 13 ASSPPGTRNSPLH
TRBV19 11 ASSIGGARGAF
TRBV10-2 12 ASSEGGGNQPQH
TRBV6-5 14 ASSYSTNLMNTEAF
TRBV6-5 12 ASTRVGSNEKLF
TRBV10-2 13 ASSDAAGGDYGYT
TRBV30 12 AWSVQGGNQPQH
TRBV9 12 ASSVEPGAEKLF
TRBV20-1 15 SASGAGLAEATGELF
TRBV25-1 11 ASSQRDHGELF
TRBV19 12 ASSMASSNQPQH